This entry lists 32 T cell receptor beta chains sequenced from one sample in a study of shared clonotypes between healthy human individuals (TCRdb year 2020). CD8 naive samples were CD45RO-negative cells positively selected for CCR7, giving a CD45RA+CCR7+ population that excluded TemRA cells. Library preparation was by the immunoSEQ multiplex PCR assay. This immuneACCESS table, as held by TCRdb, lists in-frame sequences with V and J called but not all clones. Of the missing ones, under half trace to an unresolved V gene in checked studies; the others have no known cause. In this sample the table shows about 2.1 million clones, about 93% of which occur a single time. Of the sample, 1.5% to 2% is held by the ten largest clones. What was sequenced was naive CD8+ T cells from PBMCs. The cell subset or site label for this specimen denotes: CD45RA+CCR7+. The origin of the receptors is a man aged 18 to 29 in good health. Some clones in this sample may be carry-over from other donors' samples.

This rearrangement joins TRBV30 to TRBJ1-1; D gene uncertain. V lost 2 bases, J lost 3 bases, and 10 bases lay in between. Germline V CDR1 and CDR2: GTSNPN, SVGIG (reference sequence). This CDR3 spans 13 amino acids. This CDR3 reads CAWSRAWDTEAFF. As DNA, the CDR3 is TGTGCCTGGAGTCGGGCGTGGGACACTGAAGCTTTCTTT.

The rearrangement uses TRBV30 and TRBJ2-2, with 7 nucleotides matching TRBD2. V lost 0 bases and J lost 5; bases outside the gene matches: 3. This CDR3 is 14 amino acids long. Germline V CDR1 and CDR2: GTSNPN, SVGIG (reference sequence). This CDR3 reads CAWSVLGGTGELFF. The CDR3 DNA reads as TGTGCCTGGAGTGTACTCGGGGGGACCGGGGAGCTGTTTTTT.

The chain carries TRBV29-1 and TRBJ2-5, with 9 bases fitting TRBD1. CDR3 length: 13 residues. V was pared by 6 bases and J by 4 bases, with 6 bases of the junction left unmatched. Looked up from germline, CDR1 is SQVTM and CDR2 is ANQGSEA. The CDR3 reads CSVKTGGRETQYF. CDR3 coding DNA: TGCAGCGTAAAGACAGGGGGGAGAGAGACCCAGTACTTC.

This clone was recorded once. The gene calls are TRBV28 and TRBJ1-5; D ambiguous. The CDR3 extends over 14 amino acids. Per germline, CDR1 MDHEN and CDR2 SYDVKM. The V end lost 7 bases, the J end lost 4 bases, and 14 bases lay between the germline ends. In DNA form, the CDR3 reads TGTGCCAGCATCAATCTCCGGGAAAATCAGCCCCAGCATTTT. Translation: CASINLRENQPQHF.

The V gene is TRBV6-6, the J gene TRBJ2-3; 9 nucleotides agree with TRBD1. The junction had 10 bases not matched to a gene; V was cut back by 5 bases and J by 4 bases. Germline-derived CDR1 and CDR2 are MNHNY and SVGAGI (reference sequence). The CDR3 is 16 residues long. CDR3 region: CASSQGTGISPDTQYF. CDR3 bases: TGTGCCAGCAGTCAGGGGACAGGGATTAGCCCAGATACGCAGTATTTT.

The chain combines TRBV5-1 with TRBJ1-1; no firm D call. Germline loops: CDR1 SGHRS, CDR2 YFSETQ. V shed 0 bases and J shed 5 bases, with 17 bases lying between them. The CDR3 consists of 16 residues. CDR3 region: CASSLGTRPPGTEAFF. CDR3 sequence (DNA): TGCGCCAGCAGCTTGGGCACCCGACCCCCGGGGACTGAAGCTTTCTTT. Complete variable domain (other parts from reference TRBV5-1 and TRBJ1-1): KAGVTQTPRYLIKTRGQQVTLSCSPISGHRSVSWYQQTPGQGLQFLFEYFSETQRNKGNFPGRFSGRQFSNSRSEMNVSTLELGDSALYLCASSLGTRPPGTEAFFGQGTRLTVV.

The chain's CDR3 is CASSLPSGYTEAFF. For the CDR3, the DNA is TGTGCCAGCTCACTACCCTCAGGGTACACTGAAGCTTTCTTT. The chain couples TRBV18 to TRBJ1-1; maybe TRBD1 (5 bases). Trimming took 4 bases from V and 3 from J, leaving 12 bases between them. This CDR3 contains 14 residues. Germline V gene sequence: CDR1 KGHSH, CDR2 LQKENI.

V is TRBV5-4 and J is TRBJ2-2, with 12 bases that match TRBD2. The V gene end was trimmed by 3 bases and the J gene end by 8 bases; junction bases not matched to a gene: 5. The CDR3 is made up of 15 amino acids. Germline V gene data show CDR1 as SGHNT and CDR2 as YYREEE (reference sequence). This chain's CDR3 is CASSSGLAGPGELFF. The CDR3 nucleotides are TGTGCCAGCAGCTCTGGACTAGCGGGGCCTGGGGAGCTGTTTTTT.

This chain connects TRBV11-2 to TRBJ1-6; D is unclear. Looked up from germline, CDR1 is SGHAT and CDR2 is FQNNGV. V lost 0 bases and J lost 10, with 13 bases in between. CDR3 length: 15 residues. The CDR3 sequence: CASSLEGRTGSPLHF. The CDR3 coding sequence is TGTGCCAGCAGCTTAGAGGGCAGGACGGGCTCACCCCTCCACTTT.

The V gene is TRBV7-9, the J gene TRBJ2-1, with 7 nucleotides matching TRBD2. The ends lost 2 bases at V and 1 base at J; junction bases unmatched: 2. The CDR3 is 15 amino acids. Germline V CDR1 and CDR2: SEHNR, FQNEAQ (reference sequence). CDR3 in amino acids: CASSLRGSSYNEQFF. The DNA of the CDR3 is TGTGCCAGCAGCTTACGCGGGAGTTCCTACAATGAGCAGTTCTTC.

The genes are TRBV7-2 and TRBJ1-2; no reliable D call. Deletions cut 3 bases from V and 0 bases from J, with 11 bases between. Germline V lookup: CDR1 SGHTA, CDR2 FQGNSA. This CDR3 is built from 15 residues. The CDR3 reads CASSFRPTPNYGYTF. DNA for the CDR3: TGTGCCAGCAGCTTTCGGCCAACTCCTAACTATGGCTACACCTTC.

The chain is built from TRBV19 and TRBJ1-1; possible D gene TRBD1, 5 bases. CDR3 length: 16 amino acids. Germline V gives CDR1 LNHDA, CDR2 SQIVND (reference sequence). V was cut by 6 bases and J by 0 bases, with 17 bases left in between. Here the CDR3 reads CASSMGRGTLNTEAFF. The CDR3 DNA reads TGTGCCAGTAGCATGGGGAGAGGGACCCTGAACACTGAAGCTTTCTTT.

The chain has TRBV11-2 and TRBJ2-7; perhaps TRBD1 as D (5 bases). CDR1 is SGHAT and CDR2 is FQNNGV in the germline V gene. This CDR3 is 15 amino acids long. Trimming removed 1 base at V and 6 bases at J, with 16 bases between. CDR3 protein: CASSLVGQGFGEQYF. CDR3 bases: TGTGCCAGCAGCTTAGTAGGTCAGGGTTTCGGCGAGCAGTACTTC. The variable domain in full, completed from reference TRBV11-2 and TRBJ2-7, reads EAGVAQSPRYKIIEKRQSVAFWCNPISGHATLYWYQQILGQGPKLLIQFQNNGVVDDSQLPKDRFSAERLKGVDSTLKIQPAKLEDSAVYLCASSLVGQGFGEQYFGPGTRLTVT.

The gene calls are TRBV27 and TRBJ2-3, with TRBD1 matching 8 bases. This CDR3 has 14 amino acids. The trim removed 2 bases at V and 5 bases at J, leaving 3 bases unmatched. Germline CDR1 is MNHEY and CDR2 is SMNVEV (reference sequence). The CDR3 sequence is CASSLMTGVDTQYF. CDR3 in DNA: TGTGCCAGCAGTTTAATGACAGGGGTAGATACGCAGTATTTT.

The chain joins TRBV2 to TRBJ2-1; 9 nucleotides agree with TRBD2. Germline CDR1 and CDR2: SNHLY and FYNNEI. The J segment lost 3 bases and the V segment lost 5 bases, leaving 11 bases of the junction unmatched. This CDR3 has 17 residues. DNA of the CDR3: TGTGCCAGCAGTAGATTGGGACTAGCTCAAAGCTACAATGAGCAGTTCTTC. Translated: CASSRLGLAQSYNEQFF.

This sequence joins TRBV15 and TRBJ2-7, with 8 bases matching TRBD2. With V trimmed by 3 bases and J by 3 bases, 7 bases remained unmatched. Germline V gene lookup returns CDR1 LNHNV and CDR2 YYDKDF (reference sequence). CDR3 length equals 15 residues. CDR3 loop: CATSSLRGGFYEQYF. For the CDR3, the DNA is TGTGCCACCAGCAGCCTCCGGGGGGGTTTCTACGAGCAGTACTTC.

This clone came up many times. Distinct nucleotide sequences in the sample also encode this CDR3. V usage is TRBV6-1 and J usage is TRBJ2-2; TRBD2 matches 10 bases. CDR1 is MNHNS, CDR2 SASEGT, per germline. V shed 2 bases and J 3 bases; nucleotides not matched to a gene: 0. CDR3 length: 15 amino acids. CDR3 loop: CASSELAGDTGELFF. The CDR3 DNA follows: TGTGCCAGCAGTGAACTAGCGGGAGACACCGGGGAGCTGTTTTTT.

The V call is TRBV10-2, the J call TRBJ2-1; TRBD2 matches 8 bases. V shed 2 bases, J shed 3 bases, and the junction held 3 bases outside the gene matches. The germline gives CDR1 WSHSY, CDR2 SAAADI. The CDR3 consists of 15 residues. For the CDR3, the DNA is TGCGCCAGCAGTGAGAAAGCGGGAGTCTACAATGAGCAGTTCTTC. Protein sequence: CASSEKAGVYNEQFF.

The chain is built from TRBV7-6 and TRBJ2-1; 7 bases fit TRBD2. The CDR3 consists of 13 residues. V lost 4 bases, J lost 5 bases, and 2 bases stayed unmatched. Germline V gene data show CDR1 as SGHVS and CDR2 as FNYEAQ. The CDR3 DNA follows: TGTGCCAGCAGCTGGGGGGGGGACAATGAGCAGTTCTTC. Translated: CASSWGGDNEQFF.

This clone was seen once. This chain connects TRBV6-7 to TRBJ2-7, with 7 bases aligning to TRBD2. TRBV6-7 qualifies as an ORF whose function is uncertain. V lost 5 bases to trimming and J lost 0 bases; unmatched junction nucleotides: 4. The CDR3 is 14 amino acids. CDR3: CASSDGGSSYEQYF. The CDR3 DNA reads TGTGCCAGCAGTGATGGCGGGAGCTCCTACGAGCAGTACTTC.

The CDR3: CASSRQSSYNEQFF. The CDR3 coding sequence is TGTGCCAGCAGCCGCCAGAGCTCCTACAATGAGCAGTTCTTC. The chain links TRBV13 to TRBJ2-1; D is unclear. This CDR3 region has 14 residues. Germline V gene lookup returns CDR1 PRHDT and CDR2 FYEKMQ (reference sequence). Trimming cost V 5 bases and J 0 bases, with 8 bases left between them.

The rearrangement links TRBV25-1 to TRBJ2-1, with D perhaps matching TRBD1 (5 bases). V was shortened by 7 bases and J by 7 bases, with 5 bases between the two germline ends. The CDR3 is made up of 10 amino acids. Germline assignment: CDR1 MGHDK and CDR2 SYGVNS. In DNA form, the CDR3 reads TGTGCCAGCAAGGGGAATGAGCAGTTCTTC. Residues: CASKGNEQFF.

The chain couples TRBV6-1 to TRBJ2-1, with D unresolved. Trimming stripped 2 bases from V and 8 bases from J, with 7 bases between. This CDR3 is built from 12 residues. From germline, CDR1 is MNHNS and CDR2 SASEGT. In nucleotides, the CDR3 is TGTGCCAGCAGTGAACCCCCTCATGAGCAGTTCTTC. Translating it yields CASSEPPHEQFF.

The rearrangement links TRBV2 to TRBJ2-3; 7 bases line up with TRBD1. Unmatched junction bases numbered 12, after V lost 9 bases and J lost 3 bases. The CDR3 sequence is 15 residues long. CDR1 is SNHLY, CDR2 FYNNEI, per germline. The CDR3 here is CASRHRGVRTDTQYF. The CDR3 DNA is TGTGCCAGTCGACACAGGGGAGTAAGGACAGATACGCAGTATTTT.

The chain combines TRBV7-9 with TRBJ2-7; D is unresolved. The CDR3 is 16 amino acids. Germline loops: CDR1 SEHNR, CDR2 FQNEAQ (reference sequence). With 5 bases removed from V and 3 bases from J, the gap between germline ends came to 20 bases. This chain's CDR3 is CASSPLMTPVFYEQYF. Written as DNA, the CDR3 is TGTGCCAGCAGCCCTCTTATGACCCCGGTCTTCTACGAGCAGTACTTC.

The rearrangement uses TRBV7-9 and TRBJ1-1; 7 bases fit TRBD1. The CDR3 runs 16 residues. CDR1 SEHNR and CDR2 FQNEAQ come from the germline V gene (reference sequence). V trimming: 5 bases; J trimming: 0 bases; junction bases outside the gene matches: 9. The CDR3 region has the DNA TGTGCCAGCAGCCCCCGTTCCGACAGGGTGAACACTGAAGCTTTCTTT. Its translation: CASSPRSDRVNTEAFF.

This chain links TRBV28 with TRBJ2-7; 8 positions match TRBD1. Trimming removed 4 bases from V and 0 bases from J; junction bases left unmatched: 14. CDR1 MDHEN and CDR2 SYDVKM come from the germline V gene. There are 18 residues in the CDR3. The CDR3 DNA reads as TGTGCCAGCAGTTCCCCGAAAGAAGACAGGGGCCACTCCTACGAGCAGTACTTC. Translated, it gives CASSSPKEDRGHSYEQYF.

This clone has a single count. CDR3 nucleotide sequence: TGTGCCAGCAGTTTTCTTTTGGCGGGTAACTCCTACAATGAGCAGTTCTTC. Its protein product is CASSFLLAGNSYNEQFF. The gene calls are TRBV28 and TRBJ2-1, with D tentatively TRBD2 (5 bases). Deletions cut 3 bases from V and 0 bases from J, with 15 bases between. The CDR3 loop spans 17 amino acids. CDR1 MDHEN and CDR2 SYDVKM come from the germline V gene. The full variable domain, with the rest looked up from reference TRBV28 and TRBJ2-1, is DVKVTQSSRYLVKRTGEKVFLECVQDMDHENMFWYRQDPGLGLRLIYFSYDVKMKEKGDIPEGYSVSREKKERFSLILESASTNQTSMYLCASSFLLAGNSYNEQFFGPGTRLTVL.

This clone was seen once. The gene calls are TRBV6-1 and TRBJ2-7; D possibly corresponds to TRBD2 (5 bases). CDR3 length equals 12 residues. Trimming pared 10 bases from V and 5 bases from J, leaving 15 bases between. Germline lookup yields CDR1 MNHNS and CDR2 SASEGT. The CDR3: CATGLAAHEQYF. In DNA, the CDR3 is TGTGCCACCGGGCTAGCTGCACACGAGCAGTACTTC.

The chain joins TRBV6-1 to TRBJ2-7, with TRBD1 matching over 10 bases. From germline, CDR1 is MNHNS and CDR2 SASEGT. CDR3 size: 17 residues. V was pared by 2 bases and J by 4 bases, with 11 bases of the junction left unmatched. Written as DNA, the CDR3 is TGTGCCAGCAGTGAAAGTGTGGACAGGGGGGGATGGTACGAGCAGTACTTC. It translates to CASSESVDRGGWYEQYF.

J is TRBJ1-2 and V is TRBV7-6; D possibly corresponds to TRBD1 (5 bases). CDR3 length: 14 residues. The germline CDR1 and CDR2 sequences are SGHVS and FNYEAQ. Trimming took off 4 bases at V and 10 bases at J, with 19 bases between the two ends. The CDR3: CASSSLEGQLDYTF. The CDR3 DNA reads TGTGCCAGCAGCTCCCTTGAGGGGCAGTTGGACTACACCTTC.

J is TRBJ2-1 and V is TRBV19; 9 bases are shared with TRBD2. The CDR3 totals 14 residues. The germline CDR1 and CDR2 sequences are LNHDA and SQIVND (reference sequence). V lost 6 bases and J lost 4; bases outside the gene matches: 4. The CDR3 loop is CASRPSGEYNEQFF. CDR3 DNA sequence: TGTGCCAGTAGACCTAGCGGGGAATACAATGAGCAGTTCTTC.